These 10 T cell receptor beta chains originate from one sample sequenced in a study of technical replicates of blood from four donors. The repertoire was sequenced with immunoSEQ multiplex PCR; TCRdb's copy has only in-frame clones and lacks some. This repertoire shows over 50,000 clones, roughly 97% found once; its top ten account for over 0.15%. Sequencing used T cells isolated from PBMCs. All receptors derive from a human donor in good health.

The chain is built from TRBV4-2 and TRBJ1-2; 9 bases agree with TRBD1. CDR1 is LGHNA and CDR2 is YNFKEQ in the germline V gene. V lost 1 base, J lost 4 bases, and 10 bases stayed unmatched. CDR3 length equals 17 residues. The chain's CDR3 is CASSQVTGTGSLYGYTF. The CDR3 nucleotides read TGTGCCAGCAGCCAAGTAACCGGGACAGGGAGTCTCTATGGCTACACCTTC.

CDR3 nucleotides: TGTGCCAGCAGCTTCCAAGAGACCCAGTACTTC. Its protein is CASSFQETQYF. The chain has TRBV28 and TRBJ2-5; D call uncertain. The CDR3 contains 11 residues. CDR1 is MDHEN, CDR2 SYDVKM, per germline. V was cut by 6 bases and J by 1 base, with 3 bases left in between.

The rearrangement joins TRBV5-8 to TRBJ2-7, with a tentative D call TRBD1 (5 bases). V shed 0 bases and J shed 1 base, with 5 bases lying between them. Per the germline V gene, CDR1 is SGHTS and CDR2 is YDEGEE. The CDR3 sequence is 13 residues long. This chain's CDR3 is CASSLGQSYEQYF. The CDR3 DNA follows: TGTGCCAGCAGCTTGGGACAGTCCTACGAGCAGTACTTC. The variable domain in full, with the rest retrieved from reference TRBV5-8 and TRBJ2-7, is EAGVTQSPTHLIKTRGQQATLRCSPISGHTSVYWYQQALGLGLQFLLWYDEGEERNRGNFPPRFSGRQFPNYSSELNVNALELEDSALYLCASSLGQSYEQYFGPGTRLTVT.

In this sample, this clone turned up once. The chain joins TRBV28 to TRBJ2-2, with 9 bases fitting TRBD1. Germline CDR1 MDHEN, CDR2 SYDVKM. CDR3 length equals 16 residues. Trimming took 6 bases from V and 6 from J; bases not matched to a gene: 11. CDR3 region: CASSPMRTGVAGELFF. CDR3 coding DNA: TGTGCCAGCAGCCCGATGAGGACAGGGGTCGCCGGGGAGCTGTTTTTT.

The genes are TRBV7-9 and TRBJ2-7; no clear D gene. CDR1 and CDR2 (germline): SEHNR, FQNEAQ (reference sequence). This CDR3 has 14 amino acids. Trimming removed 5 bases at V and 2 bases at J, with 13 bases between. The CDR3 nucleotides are TGTGCCAGCAGCCTCGGTAGTAATACCTACGAGCAGTACTTC. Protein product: CASSLGSNTYEQYF.

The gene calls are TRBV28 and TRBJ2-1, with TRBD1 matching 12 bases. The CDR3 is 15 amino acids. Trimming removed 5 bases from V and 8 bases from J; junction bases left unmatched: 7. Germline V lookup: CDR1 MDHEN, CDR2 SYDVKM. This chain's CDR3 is CASSTGTGGRDEQFF. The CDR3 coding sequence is TGTGCCAGCAGTACCGGGACAGGGGGCAGGGATGAGCAGTTCTTC.

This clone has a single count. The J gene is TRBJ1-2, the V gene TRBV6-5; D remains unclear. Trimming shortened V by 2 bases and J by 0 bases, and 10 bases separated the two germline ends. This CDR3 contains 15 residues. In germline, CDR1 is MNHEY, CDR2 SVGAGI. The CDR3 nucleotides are TGTGCCAGCAGTTACCAGGCCCTACCTAACTATGGCTACACCTTC. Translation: CASSYQALPNYGYTF.

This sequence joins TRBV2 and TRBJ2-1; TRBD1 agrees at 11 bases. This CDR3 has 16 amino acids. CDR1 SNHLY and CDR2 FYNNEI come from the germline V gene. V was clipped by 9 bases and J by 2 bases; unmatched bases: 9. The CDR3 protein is CARNPGQGDTYNEQFF. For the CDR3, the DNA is TGTGCCAGGAATCCGGGACAGGGGGACACCTACAATGAGCAGTTCTTC.

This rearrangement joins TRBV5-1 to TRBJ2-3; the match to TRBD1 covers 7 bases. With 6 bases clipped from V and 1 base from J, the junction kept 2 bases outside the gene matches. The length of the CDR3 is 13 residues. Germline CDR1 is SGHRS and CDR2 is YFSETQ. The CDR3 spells CASNGQGTDTQYF. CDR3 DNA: TGCGCCAGCAACGGACAGGGCACAGATACGCAGTATTTT.

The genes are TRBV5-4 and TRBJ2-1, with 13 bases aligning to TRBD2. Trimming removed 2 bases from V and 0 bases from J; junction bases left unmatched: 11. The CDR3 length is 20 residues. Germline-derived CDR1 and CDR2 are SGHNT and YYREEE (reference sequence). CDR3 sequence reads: CASSFPTSGGRRSSYNEQFF. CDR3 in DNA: TGTGCCAGCAGCTTTCCGACTAGCGGGGGGCGAAGAAGCTCCTACAATGAGCAGTTCTTC.